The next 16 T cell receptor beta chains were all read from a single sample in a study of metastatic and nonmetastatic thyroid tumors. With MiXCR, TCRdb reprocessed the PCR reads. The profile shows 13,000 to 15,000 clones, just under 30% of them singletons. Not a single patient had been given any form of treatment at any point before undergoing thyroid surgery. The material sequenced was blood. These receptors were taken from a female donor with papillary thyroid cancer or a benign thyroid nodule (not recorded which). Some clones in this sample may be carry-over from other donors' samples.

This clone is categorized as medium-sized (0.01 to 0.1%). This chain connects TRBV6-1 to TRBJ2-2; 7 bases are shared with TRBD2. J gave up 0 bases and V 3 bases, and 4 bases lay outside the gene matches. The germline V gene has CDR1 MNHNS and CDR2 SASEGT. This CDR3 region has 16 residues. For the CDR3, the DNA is TGTGCCAGCAGTGATATAGCGGGTACGAACACCGGGGAGCTGTTTTTT. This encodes CASSDIAGTNTGELFF.

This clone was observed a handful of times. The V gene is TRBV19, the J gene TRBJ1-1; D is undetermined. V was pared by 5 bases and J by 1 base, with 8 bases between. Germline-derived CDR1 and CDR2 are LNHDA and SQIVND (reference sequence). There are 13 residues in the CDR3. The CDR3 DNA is TGTGCCAGTAGTTCCCGGCCGAACACTGAAGCTTTCTTT. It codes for CASSSRPNTEAFF.

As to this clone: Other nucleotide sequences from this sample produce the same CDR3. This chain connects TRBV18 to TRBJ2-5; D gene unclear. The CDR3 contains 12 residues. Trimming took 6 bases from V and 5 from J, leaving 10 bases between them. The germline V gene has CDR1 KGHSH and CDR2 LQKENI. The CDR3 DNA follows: TGTGCCAGCTCTGCTTCGTGCGAGACCCAGTACTTC. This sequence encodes CASSASCETQYF.

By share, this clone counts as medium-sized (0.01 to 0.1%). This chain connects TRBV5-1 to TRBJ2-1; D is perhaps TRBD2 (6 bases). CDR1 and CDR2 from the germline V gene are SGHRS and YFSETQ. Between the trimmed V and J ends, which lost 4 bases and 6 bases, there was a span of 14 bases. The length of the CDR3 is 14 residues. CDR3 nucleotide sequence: TGCGCCAGCAGCCTGGGACTGGCCCCCAATGAGCAGTTCTTC. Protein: CASSLGLAPNEQFF.

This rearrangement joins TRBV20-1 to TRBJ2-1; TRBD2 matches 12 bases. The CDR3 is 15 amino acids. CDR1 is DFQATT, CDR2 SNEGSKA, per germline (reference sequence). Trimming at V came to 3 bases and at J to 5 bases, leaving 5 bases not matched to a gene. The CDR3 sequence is CSASDPSGGDNEQFF. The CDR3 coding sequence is TGCAGTGCTAGCGACCCTAGCGGGGGGGACAATGAGCAGTTCTTC.

In nucleotides, the CDR3 is TGTGCCACCAGTGCCGATAGCGGGATCGACACAGATACGCAGTATTTT. Residues: CATSADSGIDTDTQYF. V gene TRBV24-1 combines with J gene TRBJ2-3; 8 bases fit TRBD2. The CDR3 loop spans 16 amino acids. Germline assignment: CDR1 KGHDR and CDR2 SFDVKD. V lost 5 bases and J lost 2; bases outside the gene matches: 8.

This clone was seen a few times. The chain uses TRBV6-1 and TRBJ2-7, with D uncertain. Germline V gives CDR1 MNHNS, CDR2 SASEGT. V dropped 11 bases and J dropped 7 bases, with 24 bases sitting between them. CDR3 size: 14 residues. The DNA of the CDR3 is TGTGCCGGAGTGAGAAACGGGTGGGCTCAAGAGCAGTACTTC. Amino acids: CAGVRNGWAQEQYF.

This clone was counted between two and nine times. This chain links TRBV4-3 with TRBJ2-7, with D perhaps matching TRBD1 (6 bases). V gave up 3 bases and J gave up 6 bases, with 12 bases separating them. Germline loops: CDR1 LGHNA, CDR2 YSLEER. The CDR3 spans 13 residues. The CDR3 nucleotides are TGCGCCAGCAGCCATAACAGGGCAAGCGAGCAGTACTTC. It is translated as CASSHNRASEQYF.

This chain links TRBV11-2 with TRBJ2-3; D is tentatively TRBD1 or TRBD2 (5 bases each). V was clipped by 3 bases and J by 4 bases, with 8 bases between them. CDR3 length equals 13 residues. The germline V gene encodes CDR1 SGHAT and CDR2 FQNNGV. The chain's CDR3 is CASSFWGSDTQYF. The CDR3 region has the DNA TGTGCCAGCAGCTTTTGGGGGTCAGATACGCAGTATTTT.

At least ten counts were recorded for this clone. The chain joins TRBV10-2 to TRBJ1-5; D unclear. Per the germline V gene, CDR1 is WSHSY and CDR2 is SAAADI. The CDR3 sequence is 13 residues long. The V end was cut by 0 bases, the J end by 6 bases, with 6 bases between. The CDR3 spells CASSESFSQPQHF. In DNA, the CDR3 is TGCGCCAGCAGTGAGTCATTCAGTCAGCCCCAGCATTTT.

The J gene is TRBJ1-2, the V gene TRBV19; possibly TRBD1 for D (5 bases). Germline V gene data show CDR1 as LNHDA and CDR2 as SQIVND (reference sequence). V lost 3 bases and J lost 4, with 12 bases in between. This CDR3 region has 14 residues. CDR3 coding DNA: TGTGCCAGTAGTATCGTCCGGGGGGGCTATGGCTACACCTTC. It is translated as CASSIVRGGYGYTF.

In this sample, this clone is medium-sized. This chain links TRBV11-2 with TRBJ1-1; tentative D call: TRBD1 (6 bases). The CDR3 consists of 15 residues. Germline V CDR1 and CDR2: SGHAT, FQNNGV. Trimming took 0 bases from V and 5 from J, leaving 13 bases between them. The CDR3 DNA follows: TGTGCCAGCAGCTTAGACAGGGGTTTGAGTACTGAAGCTTTCTTT. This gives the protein CASSLDRGLSTEAFF.

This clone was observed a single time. CDR3 residues: CASSYQSALSYGYTF. The CDR3 DNA reads as TGTGCCAGCAGCTACCAAAGCGCCCTTTCCTATGGCTACACCTTC. The V and J genes are TRBV7-2 and TRBJ1-2; D uncertain. CDR1 and CDR2 from the germline V gene are SGHTA and FQGNSA. The CDR3 sequence is 15 residues long. Trimming pared 4 bases from V and 4 bases from J, leaving 16 bases between. The variable domain in full, with the rest retrieved from reference TRBV7-2 and TRBJ1-2, is GAGVSQSPSNKVTEKGKDVELRCDPISGHTALYWYRQSLGQGLEFLIYFQGNSAPDKSGLPSDRFSAERTGGSVSTLTIQRTQQEDSAVYLCASSYQSALSYGYTFGSGTRLTVV.

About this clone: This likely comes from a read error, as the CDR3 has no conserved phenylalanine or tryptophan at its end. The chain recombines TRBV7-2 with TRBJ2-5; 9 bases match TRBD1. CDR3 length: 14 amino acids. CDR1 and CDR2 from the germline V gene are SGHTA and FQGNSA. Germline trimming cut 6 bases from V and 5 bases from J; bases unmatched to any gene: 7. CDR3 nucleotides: TGTGCCAGCAGGTCAGGGACAGGGTTCGAGACCCAGTACTGC. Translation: CASRSGTGFETQYC.

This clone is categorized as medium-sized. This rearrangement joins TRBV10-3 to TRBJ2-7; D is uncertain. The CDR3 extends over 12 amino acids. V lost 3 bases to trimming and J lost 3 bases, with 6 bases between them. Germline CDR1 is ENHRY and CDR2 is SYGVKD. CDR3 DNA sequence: TGTGCCATCAGTGAAAACGACTACGAGCAGTACTTC. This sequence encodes CAISENDYEQYF.

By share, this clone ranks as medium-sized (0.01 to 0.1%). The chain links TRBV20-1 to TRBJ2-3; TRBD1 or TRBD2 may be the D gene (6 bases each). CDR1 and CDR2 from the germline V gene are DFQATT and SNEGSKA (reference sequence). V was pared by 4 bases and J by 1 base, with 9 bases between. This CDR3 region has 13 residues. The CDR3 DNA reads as TGCAGTGCTATCGGGGGCCGCACAGATACGCAGTATTTT. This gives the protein CSAIGGRTDTQYF.